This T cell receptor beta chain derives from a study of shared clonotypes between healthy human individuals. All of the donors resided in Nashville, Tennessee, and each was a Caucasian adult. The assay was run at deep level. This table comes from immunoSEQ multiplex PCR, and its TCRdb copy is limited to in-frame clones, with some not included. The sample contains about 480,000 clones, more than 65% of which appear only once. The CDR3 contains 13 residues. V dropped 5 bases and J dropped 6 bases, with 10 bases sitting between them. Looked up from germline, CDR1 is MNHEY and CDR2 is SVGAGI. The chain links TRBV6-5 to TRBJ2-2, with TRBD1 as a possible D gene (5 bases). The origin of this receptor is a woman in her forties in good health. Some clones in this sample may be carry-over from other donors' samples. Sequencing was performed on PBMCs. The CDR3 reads CASSHKGPGELFF. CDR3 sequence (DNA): TGTGCCAGCAGTCACAAGGGGCCCGGGGAGCTGTTTTTT.